The 18 T cell receptor beta chains below were found in one sample sequenced in a study of T cell responses to AZD1222 COVID-19 vaccine. Clones were sequenced by immunoSEQ multiplex PCR, and TCRdb holds only the in-frame ones, with some missing. In the table there are 90,000 to 150,000 clones, around nine tenths of which are singletons. The sequences come from peripheral blood, collected on day 0 of AZD1222 vaccination. The receptors derive from an adult in good health.

The rearrangement joins TRBV9 to TRBJ1-2, with TRBD1 as a possible D gene (5 bases). Germline-derived CDR1 and CDR2 are SGDLS and YYNGEE. CDR3 length: 14 amino acids. Trimming pared 4 bases from V and 8 bases from J, leaving 18 bases between. CDR3 protein: CASSQDGTEKGYTF. The CDR3 DNA follows: TGTGCCAGCAGCCAAGACGGGACGGAAAAAGGCTACACCTTC.

The chain is built from TRBV6-5 and TRBJ1-5; 10 bases agree with TRBD1. The V gene end was trimmed by 7 bases and the J gene end by 7 bases; junction bases not matched to a gene: 4. CDR3 size: 13 residues. In germline, CDR1 is MNHEY, CDR2 SVGAGI. This chain's CDR3 is CASMGQGWQPQHF. The CDR3 DNA sequence: TGTGCCAGCATGGGACAGGGGTGGCAGCCCCAGCATTTT.

This clone appeared once. The chain joins TRBV10-3 to TRBJ1-4; no definite D call. Germline V gene sequence: CDR1 ENHRY, CDR2 SYGVKD. V was trimmed by 6 bases and J by 4 bases, leaving 9 bases between them. The CDR3 totals 13 residues. CDR3 DNA: TGTGCCATCAGAGCGACGGGTAATGAAAAACTGTTTTTT. Its protein is CAIRATGNEKLFF.

CDR3 sequence: CASSKTDVYGYTF. The CDR3 bases are TGTGCCAGCAGCAAAACAGATGTCTATGGCTACACCTTC. This rearrangement joins TRBV6-5 to TRBJ1-2; D remains ambiguous. V was pared by 6 bases and J by 4 bases, with 12 bases between. The V gene's germline CDR1 is MNHEY and CDR2 SVGAGI. There are 13 residues in the CDR3.

This clone was picked up a small number of times. The CDR3 DNA is TGTGCCAGTAGTATAGGAACAGGGACGGACTATGGCTACACCTTC. Translated, it gives CASSIGTGTDYGYTF. This chain connects TRBV19 to TRBJ1-2, with D perhaps TRBD1 (6 bases). V dropped 1 base and J dropped 3 bases, with 12 bases sitting between them. CDR1 and CDR2 from the germline V gene are LNHDA and SQIVND (reference sequence). This CDR3 comprises 15 residues.

The rearrangement joins TRBV2 to TRBJ2-5; D possibly corresponds to TRBD2 (6 bases). V dropped 6 bases and J dropped 5 bases, with 25 bases sitting between them. Germline CDR1 SNHLY, CDR2 FYNNEI. The CDR3 sequence is 17 residues long. For the CDR3, the DNA is TGTGCCAGCAGGGCCTCCCCACGGTCTAGCGCCCAGGAGACCCAGTACTTC. Protein sequence: CASRASPRSSAQETQYF.

J is TRBJ2-3 and V is TRBV18; 9 nucleotides match TRBD2. V gave up 1 base and J gave up 2 bases; unmatched junction bases: 4. The CDR3 consists of 16 residues. The germline V gene encodes CDR1 KGHSH and CDR2 LQKENI. Written as DNA, the CDR3 is TGTGCCAGCTCACCACTGAGCGGGGGGATCACAGATACGCAGTATTTT. This codes for CASSPLSGGITDTQYF.

This chain links TRBV18 with TRBJ1-1, with 8 bases that match TRBD1. The length of the CDR3 is 18 residues. Trimming removed 0 bases from V and 6 bases from J; junction bases left unmatched: 15. The germline CDR1 and CDR2 sequences are KGHSH and LQKENI. For the CDR3, the DNA is TGTGCCAGCTCACCACCGATTATAGACAGGGGTTTTTTGGCTGAAGCTTTCTTT. Protein product: CASSPPIIDRGFLAEAFF.

V is TRBV27 and J is TRBJ2-7; D remains unclear. V lost 2 bases, J lost 4 bases, and 9 bases lay in between. Germline values: CDR1 MNHEY, CDR2 SMNVEV (reference sequence). The CDR3 contains 13 residues. The DNA for the CDR3 is TGTGCCAGCAGTTTAGTGCACTCTTACGAGCAGTACTTC. It is translated as CASSLVHSYEQYF.

The V call is TRBV4-2, the J call TRBJ2-3, with D uncertain. The V and J ends lost 3 bases and 1 base respectively, with 20 bases between them. CDR3 length equals 18 residues. Germline lookup yields CDR1 LGHNA and CDR2 YNFKEQ. In DNA form, the CDR3 reads TGTGCCAGCAGCCAGACCTCCCGATTAATCGGACGCACAGATACGCAGTATTTT. The encoded protein is CASSQTSRLIGRTDTQYF.

The sample holds a few counts of this clone. The V gene is TRBV12-3 or TRBV12-4, the J gene TRBJ1-3; no clear D gene. V was clipped by 4 bases and J by 4 bases, with 2 bases between them. This CDR3 has 11 amino acids. DNA for the CDR3: TGTGCCAGCAGTTCAGGAAACACCATATATTTT. Protein sequence: CASSSGNTIYF.

This clone appeared a few times. DNA for the CDR3: TGTGCCAGCAGTTACTCGACTAGCGGGGGGTACGAGCAGTACTTC. Translation: CASSYSTSGGYEQYF. The chain recombines TRBV6-5 with TRBJ2-7, with TRBD2 identical over 13 bases. The length of the CDR3 is 15 residues. The V and J ends lost 0 bases and 4 bases, in that order; junction bases with no gene match: 0. CDR1 and CDR2 from the germline V gene are MNHEY and SVGAGI.

The rearrangement links TRBV19 to TRBJ2-2; weak D call: TRBD1 (6 bases). Per germline, CDR1 LNHDA and CDR2 SQIVND (reference sequence). V lost 3 bases and J 5 bases, leaving 31 bases between the germline ends. The CDR3 is 21 residues long. The CDR3 protein is CASSIWVVRGQGNPRTGELFF. The CDR3 DNA is TGTGCCAGTAGTATTTGGGTGGTTCGGGGCCAGGGGAATCCTCGGACCGGGGAGCTGTTTTTT.

This rearrangement joins TRBV7-2 to TRBJ1-3; the D is unclear. Germline lookup yields CDR1 SGHTA and CDR2 FQGNSA. The CDR3 extends over 15 amino acids. V gave up 7 bases and J gave up 2 bases, with 15 bases separating them. The CDR3 sequence: CASTYGMGAGNTIYF. CDR3 sequence (DNA): TGTGCCAGCACCTATGGAATGGGAGCTGGAAACACCATATATTTT.

The chain joins TRBV5-1 to TRBJ1-1; weak D call: TRBD1 (5 bases). CDR3 size: 15 residues. The germline gives CDR1 SGHRS, CDR2 YFSETQ. The germline V and J ends were trimmed by 0 bases and 1 base, with 10 bases remaining between them. For the CDR3, the DNA is TGCGCCAGCAGCTTGGGGCAGGGCCCGAACACTGAAGCTTTCTTT. The encoded protein is CASSLGQGPNTEAFF.

The gene calls are TRBV19 and TRBJ2-7, with a possible D match to TRBD1 (5 bases). Trimming took 9 bases from V and 4 from J, leaving 16 bases between them. In germline, CDR1 is LNHDA, CDR2 SQIVND (reference sequence). CDR3 length: 13 residues. The CDR3 DNA sequence: TGTGCCAGCAATGGTGGACATGCATACGAGCAGTACTTC. It is translated as CASNGGHAYEQYF.

The V and J genes are TRBV5-4 and TRBJ1-2; D is ambiguous. Germline CDR1 and CDR2: SGHNT and YYREEE (reference sequence). The V gene lost 0 bases and the J gene lost 4 bases, with 7 bases spanning the gap. The CDR3 has 13 residues. The CDR3 sequence is CASSLAVSYGYTF. The CDR3 coding sequence is TGTGCCAGCAGCTTGGCGGTCAGCTATGGCTACACCTTC.

The rearrangement links TRBV6-1 to TRBJ1-5; D remains ambiguous. The ends were cut back, 0 bases at V and 7 bases at J, with 10 bases in the middle. This CDR3 region has 14 residues. The germline CDR1 and CDR2 sequences are MNHNS and SASEGT. The CDR3 loop is CASSEATGDQPQHF. The CDR3 region has the DNA TGTGCCAGCAGTGAAGCCACGGGAGACCAGCCCCAGCATTTT.